This T cell receptor beta chain was recovered during a study of T cell responses to AZD1222 COVID-19 vaccine. Study results and limitations: Donors skewed white British and female; clonal diversity was possibly underestimated. Samples come after the peak T cell response, not at day 14.

The CDR3 has 16 amino acids. Unmatched junction bases numbered 18, after V lost 4 bases and J lost 13 bases. The germline V gene has CDR1 KGHDR and CDR2 SFDVKD. Remarks on this clone: Its antigen remains unidentified.

TCRdb keeps only in-frame clones here, not all; method: immunoSEQ multiplex PCR. The sample lists some 170,000 clones; about 87% were seen once. The sequenced sample was peripheral blood, obtained 28 days after the second dose of the MenACWY control vaccine. V gene TRBV24-1 combines with J gene TRBJ2-1; the match to TRBD1 covers 7 bases. The receptor comes from an adult who received the MenACWY meningococcal vaccine as a control. CDR3: CATSDPRQGGATGQFF. The CDR3, as DNA: TGTGCCACCAGTGACCCCCGACAGGGTGGGGCCACGGGACAGTTCTTC.